This T cell receptor (beta chain) comes out of a study of monozygotic twins with inflammatory bowel disease. TCRdb reanalyzed the 5' RACE reads and collapses them to one entry per CDR3 protein, without DNA. The listing records roughly 300,000 distinct CDR3 sequences. Germline assignment: CDR1 SGHRS and CDR2 YFSETQ. This CDR3 has 16 residues. Every donor provided one blood sample measuring less than 3 ml. This receptor was obtained from a human donor with ulcerative colitis or Crohn's disease, or a healthy co-twin of an affected twin (not recorded which). Sequencing was carried out using blood. V is TRBV5-1 and J is TRBJ2-3; without DNA, the TCRdb call of TRBD1 cannot be checked. The chain's CDR3 is CASSLTRGASTDTQYF.